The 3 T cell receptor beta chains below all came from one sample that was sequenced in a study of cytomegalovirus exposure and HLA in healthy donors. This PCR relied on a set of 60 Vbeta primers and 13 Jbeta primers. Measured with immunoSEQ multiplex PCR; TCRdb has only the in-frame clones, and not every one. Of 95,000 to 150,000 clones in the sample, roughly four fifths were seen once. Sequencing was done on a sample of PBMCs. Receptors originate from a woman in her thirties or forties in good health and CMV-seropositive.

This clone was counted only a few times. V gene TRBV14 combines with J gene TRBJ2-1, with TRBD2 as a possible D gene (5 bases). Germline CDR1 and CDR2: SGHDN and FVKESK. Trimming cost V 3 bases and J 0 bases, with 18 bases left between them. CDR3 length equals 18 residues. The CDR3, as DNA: TGTGCCAGCAGCCACAGGCAGCCTAGCACAAGCTCCTACAATGAGCAGTTCTTC. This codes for CASSHRQPSTSSYNEQFF. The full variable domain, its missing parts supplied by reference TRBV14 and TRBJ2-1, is EAGVTQFPSHSVIEKGQTVTLRCDPISGHDNLYWYRRVMGKEIKFLLHFVKESKQDESGMPNNRFLAERTGGTYSTLKVQPAELEDSGVYFCASSHRQPSTSSYNEQFFGPGTRLTVL.

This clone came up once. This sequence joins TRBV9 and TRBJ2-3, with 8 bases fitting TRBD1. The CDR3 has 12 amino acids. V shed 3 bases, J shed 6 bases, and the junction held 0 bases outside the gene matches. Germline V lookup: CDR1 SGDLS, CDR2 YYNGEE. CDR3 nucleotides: TGTGCCAGCAGCGGGGACAGGGATACGCAGTATTTT. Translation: CASSGDRDTQYF. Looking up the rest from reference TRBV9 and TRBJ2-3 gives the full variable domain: DSGVTQTPKHLITATGQRVTLRCSPRSGDLSVYWYQQSLDQGLQFLIQYYNGEERAKGNILERFSAQQFPDLHSELNLSSLELGDSALYFCASSGDRDTQYFGPGTRLTVL.

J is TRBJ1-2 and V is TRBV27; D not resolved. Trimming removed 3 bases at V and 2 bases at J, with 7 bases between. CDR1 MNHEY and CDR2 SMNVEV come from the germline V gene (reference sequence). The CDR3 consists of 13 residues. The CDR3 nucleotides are TGTGCCAGCAGTTTTGGAGAAAACTATGGCTACACCTTC. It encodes CASSFGENYGYTF.